One sample yielded the 30 T cell receptor beta chains listed below, sequenced in a study of T cells after yellow fever vaccination. TCRdb reprocessed the 5' RACE reads via MiXCR and lists one record per CDR3 protein. The table records some 400,000 distinct CDR3 sequences, approximately 19% of them present only once. The starting material was PBMCs, obtained before the yellow fever booster vaccination. The source is a young man who received the YFV17D yellow fever vaccine.

V usage is TRBV12-3 or TRBV12-4 and J usage is TRBJ2-3, with D tentatively TRBD1 or TRBD2 (5 bases each). The CDR3 length is 13 residues. V was clipped by 5 bases and J by 5 bases, with 11 bases between them. The CDR3 DNA is TGTGCCAGCAGTCCGTGGGACGTAGATACGCAGTATTTT. Its translation is CASSPWDVDTQYF.

This clonotype showed up just a few times. The CDR3: CASSPTSGGATGELFF. Here the CDR3 DNA reads TGTGCCAGCAGCCCTACTAGCGGGGGGGCCACCGGGGAGCTGTTTTTT. The V call is TRBV7-3, the J call TRBJ2-2; 13 bases fit TRBD2. The germline CDR1 and CDR2 sequences are SGHTA and FQGTGA. J was trimmed by 4 bases and V by 5 bases; bases with no gene match: 4. The CDR3 length is 16 residues.

This clonotype was picked up a small number of times. J is TRBJ2-5 and V is TRBV24-1; 7 bases map to TRBD1. Per the germline V gene, CDR1 is KGHDR and CDR2 is SFDVKD. CDR3 length: 14 amino acids. V gave up 4 bases and J gave up 4 bases; unmatched junction bases: 5. In DNA form, the CDR3 reads TGTGCCACCAGTGAGGACCACAGGGGAGAGACCCAGTACTTC. It codes for CATSEDHRGETQYF.

The sample holds many counts of this clonotype. J is TRBJ1-5 and V is TRBV12-3 or TRBV12-4; the D is unclear. The CDR3 extends over 14 amino acids. V lost 6 bases, J lost 4 bases, and 13 bases lay in between. The DNA of the CDR3 is TGTGCCAGCAGCTCCCAGGCCATAAATCAGCCCCAGCATTTT. It translates to CASSSQAINQPQHF.

At least ten counts were recorded for this clonotype. The V call is TRBV5-8, the J call TRBJ2-1; D may be TRBD2 (6 bases). Germline CDR1 and CDR2: SGHTS and YDEGEE. The CDR3 is made up of 14 amino acids. V lost 1 base and J lost 4, with 9 bases in between. The CDR3 region has the DNA TGTGCCAGCAGCTTGCTGGGACTTTACAATGAGCAGTTCTTC. Its protein is CASSLLGLYNEQFF.

This clonotype was observed a handful of times. The chain combines TRBV5-1 with TRBJ2-1, with D possibly matching TRBD2 (5 bases). Germline V gene data show CDR1 as SGHRS and CDR2 as YFSETQ. The CDR3 covers 17 residues. V lost 4 bases, J lost 0 bases, and 17 bases lay in between. The CDR3 nucleotides are TGCGCCAGCAGCCCGAGGATTGACTACAGCTCCTACAATGAGCAGTTCTTC. Amino acids: CASSPRIDYSSYNEQFF.

The sample holds a few counts of this clonotype. The CDR3 here is CASSPADPGGGGTQYF. As DNA, the CDR3 is TGCGCCAGCAGCCCGGCGGACCCGGGCGGTGGGGGGACCCAGTACTTC. The chain combines TRBV5-1 with TRBJ2-5, with D perhaps assigned TRBD1 or TRBD2 (5 bases each). Per germline, CDR1 SGHRS and CDR2 YFSETQ. This CDR3 has 16 amino acids. Trimming stripped 4 bases from V and 7 bases from J, with 23 bases between.

The chain combines TRBV20-1 with TRBJ2-3; D is ambiguous. V lost 1 base and J 7 bases, leaving 6 bases between the germline ends. The germline V gene encodes CDR1 DFQATT and CDR2 SNEGSKA (reference sequence). This CDR3 has 11 amino acids. The CDR3: CSARVLNTQYF. The CDR3 coding sequence is TGCAGTGCTAGAGTTCTGAATACGCAGTATTTT.

About this clonotype: At one boundary the junction diverges from the germline segment, which might be a read error. The V gene is TRBV2, the J gene TRBJ2-7; D uncertain. There are 11 residues in the CDR3. The germline V gene encodes CDR1 SNHLY and CDR2 FYNNEI. CDR3 residues: CACSFGYEQYF. In DNA form, the CDR3 reads TGTGCCTGCAGTTTTGGCTACGAGCAGTACTTC.

V and J are TRBV12-3 or TRBV12-4 and TRBJ1-1; D gene unclear. The germline V and J ends were trimmed by 5 bases and 2 bases, with 9 bases remaining between them. The CDR3 has 13 residues. Here the CDR3 reads CASSISSNTEAFF. Written as DNA, the CDR3 is TGTGCCAGCAGTATCTCAAGCAACACTGAAGCTTTCTTT.

This clonotype turned up a few times. The chain uses TRBV5-1 and TRBJ2-7; 10 positions agree with TRBD1. In germline, CDR1 is SGHRS, CDR2 YFSETQ. The ends lost 0 bases at V and 5 bases at J; junction bases unmatched: 5. The CDR3 sequence is 15 residues long. The CDR3 sequence: CASSLGQGAVDEQYV. DNA for the CDR3: TGCGCCAGCAGCTTGGGACAGGGGGCTGTGGACGAGCAGTACGTC.

This clonotype has just a few counts. The chain has TRBV10-3 and TRBJ2-7, with 8 bases matching TRBD1. CDR3 length: 14 residues. Unmatched junction bases numbered 4, after V lost 4 bases and J lost 2 bases. The V gene's germline CDR1 is ENHRY and CDR2 SYGVKD. The CDR3 DNA sequence: TGTGCCATCAGTGTGACAGGGGCGGCCTACGAGCAGTACGTC. Translated, it gives CAISVTGAAYEQYV.

The V and J genes are TRBV4-2 and TRBJ2-2; D is perhaps TRBD2 (5 bases). Germline CDR1 reads LGHNA; CDR2 reads YNFKEQ. V lost 0 bases and J lost 8, with 13 bases in between. The CDR3 totals 15 residues. In DNA form, the CDR3 reads TGTGCCAGCAGCCAAGAAAGGACTCGTGGTGGGGAGCTGTTTTTT. Protein sequence: CASSQERTRGGELFF.

The gene calls are TRBV7-9 and TRBJ1-1; D possibly corresponds to TRBD1 (6 bases). Germline values: CDR1 SEHNR, CDR2 FQNEAQ (reference sequence). The CDR3 extends over 16 amino acids. Trimming removed 6 bases at V and 4 bases at J, with 21 bases between. CDR3 in amino acids: CASRDRGTGHITEAFF. In DNA form, the CDR3 reads TGTGCCAGCAGGGACCGGGGCACGGGACACATCACTGAAGCTTTCTTT. Filled out from reference TRBV7-9 and TRBJ1-1, the complete variable domain reads DTGVSQNPRHKITKRGQNVTFRCDPISEHNRLYWYRQTLGQGPEFLTYFQNEAQLEKSRLLSDRFSAERPKGSFSTLEIQRTEQGDSAMYLCASRDRGTGHITEAFFGQGTRLTVV.

This clonotype was seen a few times. The rearrangement uses TRBV5-5 and TRBJ1-5; the D is unclear. The CDR3 loop spans 12 amino acids. Germline assignment: CDR1 SGHKS and CDR2 YYEKEE (reference sequence). The V and J ends lost 3 bases and 7 bases respectively, with 8 bases between them. CDR3 region: CASSSFGQPQHF. The CDR3 region has the DNA TGTGCCAGCAGCTCGTTCGGGCAGCCCCAGCATTTT.

The chain joins TRBV12-3 or TRBV12-4 to TRBJ2-5; maybe TRBD2 (6 bases). The CDR3 loop spans 15 amino acids. V gave up 6 bases and J gave up 5 bases, with 19 bases separating them. The CDR3 is CASSPGLGTRETQYF. The CDR3 nucleotides are TGTGCCAGCAGCCCGGGACTTGGGACCCGGGAGACCCAGTACTTC.

The chain recombines TRBV6-5 with TRBJ1-6, with 9 bases identical to TRBD1. Trimming took 5 bases from V and 10 from J; bases not matched to a gene: 12. There are 16 residues in the CDR3. The germline gives CDR1 MNHEY, CDR2 SVGAGI. CDR3 sequence: CASSRGWGDRDSPLHF. DNA for the CDR3: TGTGCCAGCAGTAGAGGGTGGGGGGACAGGGACTCACCCCTCCACTTT.

This chain uses TRBV6-4 with TRBJ1-1; 9 nucleotides align to TRBD1. Germline V gives CDR1 MRHNA, CDR2 SNTAGT. The length of the CDR3 is 15 residues. The ends lost 4 bases at V and 8 bases at J; junction bases unmatched: 11. DNA for the CDR3: TGTGCCAGCAGTGGGCGGGACAGGGCAAACCGAGAAGCTTTCTTT. Translated, it gives CASSGRDRANREAFF.

This clonotype was detected many times. The chain joins TRBV11-2 to TRBJ2-3; TRBD1 agrees at 9 bases. The junction had 4 bases not matched to a gene; V was cut back by 4 bases and J by 5 bases. The CDR3 is made up of 14 amino acids. CDR1 SGHAT and CDR2 FQNNGV come from the germline V gene. CDR3 bases: TGTGCCAGCAGCTGGACAGGGGCTGGAGATACGCAGTATTTT. This codes for CASSWTGAGDTQYF.

This clonotype has just a few counts. The V and J genes are TRBV9 and TRBJ1-6; D unclear. Trimming stripped 4 bases from V and 10 bases from J, with 15 bases between. The CDR3 covers 14 residues. Germline V gene sequence: CDR1 SGDLS, CDR2 YYNGEE. This chain's CDR3 is CASSPSRVESPLHF. The CDR3 DNA reads TGTGCCAGCAGCCCGTCGAGGGTCGAATCACCCCTCCACTTT.

This clonotype was detected ten times or more. This chain connects TRBV5-1 to TRBJ2-7; D is ambiguous. The germline V gene encodes CDR1 SGHRS and CDR2 YFSETQ. V lost 0 bases, J lost 2 bases, and 3 bases lay in between. This CDR3 spans 12 amino acids. The CDR3 DNA is TGCGCCAGCAGCTTGGACACCTACGAGCAGTACTTC. Translated, it gives CASSLDTYEQYF.

V and J are TRBV12-3 or TRBV12-4 and TRBJ2-3; D is unresolved. The CDR3 contains 13 residues. Trimming shortened V by 6 bases and J by 4 bases, and 11 bases separated the two germline ends. The CDR3 bases are TGTGCCAGCAGAATGGGCAATCCAGATACGCAGTATTTT. It encodes CASRMGNPDTQYF.

This clonotype came up once. The chain combines TRBV4-1 with TRBJ2-5; a possible D gene is TRBD1 (6 bases). The CDR3 length is 13 residues. Trimming removed 4 bases from V and 4 bases from J, with 10 bases in between. CDR1 and CDR2 (germline): MGHRA, YSYEKL. CDR3 DNA sequence: TGCGCCAGCAGCCTGGGGGCCCTAGAGACCCAGTACTTC. This translates into CASSLGALETQYF.

This clonotype was counted only a few times. The chain links TRBV7-2 to TRBJ2-1; D uncertain. Germline V lookup: CDR1 SGHTA, CDR2 FQGNSA. V shed 7 bases and J shed 6 bases, with 10 bases lying between them. CDR3 size: 12 residues. CDR3 DNA: TGTGCCAGCACCCCGACTCCCAATGAGCAGTTCTTC. The encoded protein is CASTPTPNEQFF.

In its sample, this clonotype was seen a few times. DNA for the CDR3: TGTGCCAGCAGTTACGTGGCAGGGGACGAGCAGTACGTC. This encodes CASSYVAGDEQYV. The rearrangement links TRBV6-2 or TRBV6-3 to TRBJ2-7, with D possibly being TRBD1 (6 bases). CDR3 length: 13 amino acids. Per the germline V gene, CDR1 is MNHEY and CDR2 is SVGEGT. V gave up 2 bases and J gave up 5 bases, with 10 bases separating them.

The rearrangement uses TRBV6-5 and TRBJ1-1, with D unresolved. CDR3 length equals 13 residues. V lost 2 bases, J lost 1 base, and 5 bases lay in between. In germline, CDR1 is MNHEY, CDR2 SVGAGI. The CDR3 sequence: CASSYNRNTEAFF. The CDR3 region has the DNA TGTGCCAGCAGTTACAACAGGAACACTGAAGCTTTCTTT.

CDR3 nucleotide sequence: TGTGCCATCAGTGAGGGCGGGACCGAGCAGTACGTC. Translation gives CAISEGGTEQYV. The chain uses TRBV10-3 and TRBJ2-7, with a possible D match to TRBD2 (6 bases). Germline values: CDR1 ENHRY, CDR2 SYGVKD. The length of the CDR3 is 12 residues. The V end was cut by 2 bases, the J end by 6 bases, with 8 bases between.

The rearrangement links TRBV25-1 to TRBJ1-2; TRBD1 aligns across 10 bases. The CDR3 runs 14 residues. J lost 4 bases, V lost 7 bases, and 6 bases had no gene match. CDR1 is MGHDK, CDR2 SYGVNS, per germline. CDR3 loop: CASTAGQGIYGYTF. Here the CDR3 DNA reads TGTGCCAGCACCGCGGGACAGGGGATCTATGGCTACACCTTC.

Only a few counts were recorded for this clonotype. V gene TRBV4-3 combines with J gene TRBJ2-1, with D hard to call. The CDR3 extends over 14 amino acids. V dropped 0 bases and J dropped 13 bases, with 16 bases sitting between them. Germline V gene lookup returns CDR1 LGHNA and CDR2 YSLEER. Here the CDR3 DNA reads TGCGCCAGCAGCCAAGATGTGCTCCCTAGGGCCCAGTTCTTC. Amino acids: CASSQDVLPRAQFF.

This clonotype was counted a few times. The rearrangement joins TRBV5-1 to TRBJ1-4, with 7 nucleotides matching TRBD1. V dropped 1 base and J dropped 8; count of bases not matched to a gene: 5. The V gene's germline CDR1 is SGHRS and CDR2 YFSETQ. The CDR3 runs 14 residues. CDR3 in amino acids: CASSLYGTEEKLFF. The DNA of the CDR3 is TGCGCCAGCAGCTTGTATGGGACAGAGGAAAAACTGTTTTTT.